This T cell receptor (beta chain) derives from a study of CD8 T cells in Susac syndrome. CDR3 length: 12 amino acids. The V end lost 0 bases, the J end lost 14 bases, and 13 bases lay between the germline ends. Germline CDR1 reads LNHNV; CDR2 reads YYDKDF (reference sequence). Random hexamers were used to reverse transcribe an amount of roughly 0.45 to 1 ug RNA. Amplification of TCR beta CDR3 was carried out by immunoSEQ multiplex PCR, which covered 54 Vbeta and 13 Jbeta segments. TCRdb re-derived calls from the immunoSEQ multiplex PCR reads in MiXCR, one entry per CDR3 protein. The repertoire holds about 160,000 distinct CDR3 sequences, roughly 94% seen once, with about 0.089% in the top ten. Peripheral blood CD8+ and CD4+ T cells were profiled by TCR beta sequencing. The CD8+ and CD4+ T cells were negatively isolated, with the TEMRA cells enriched by FACS.

The gene calls are TRBV15 and TRBJ1-1, with D perhaps matching TRBD1 (6 bases). The sequence came from a human donor with multiple sclerosis. Material: CD4+ T cells from PBMCs. CDR3 sequence: CATSREGGPNFF. The CDR3 coding sequence is TGTGCCACCAGCAGAGAGGGGGGGCCTAACTTCTTT.